This T cell receptor (beta chain) stems from a study of CD8 T cells in ankylosing spondylitis. Study outcomes and limitations: A motif of under 10 highly homologous TCR beta variants was seen as apparently characteristic of ankylosing spondylitis blood. Earlier literature documents some of the motif variants in reactive arthritis synovial fluid and blood. Disease-linked clones reportedly showed significant enrichment in matched ankylosing spondylitis synovial fluid.

Trimming left V 2 bases short and J 5 bases short, with 10 bases between. The CDR3 has 14 amino acids. This clonotype has a count of ten or more. Its target is unknown. Libraries of TCR beta came from quantitative 5'-RACE with molecular barcodes. TCRdb re-called the 5' RACE reads with MiXCR, one entry per CDR3 protein. The sample has 30,000 to 40,000 distinct CDR3 sequences, 9% to 12% seen once. The TCR comes from a male donor with ankylosing spondylitis or in good health (not recorded which). Sequenced input: blood, either unsorted or a sorted T cell fraction (not recorded which). The chain has TRBV12-3 or TRBV12-4 and TRBJ2-1, with a weak D call TRBD2 (5 bases). The CDR3 region is CASSLPGSNNEQFF. CDR3 bases: TGTGCCAGCAGTTTACCGGGATCGAACAATGAGCAGTTCTTC.